One sample yielded the 20 T cell receptor beta chains listed below, sequenced in a study of early T cells in non-severe SARS-CoV-2 infection. TCRdb itself ran the 5' RACE reads through MiXCR, one entry per CDR3 protein. Here the sample spans 15,000 to 20,000 distinct CDR3 sequences, 4.5% to 6.5% being singletons. The sample taken for sequencing was whole blood. Every receptor here comes from an adult who was a healthcare worker with PCR-confirmed SARS-CoV-2 infection or an uninfected control (not recorded which).

In this sample, this clonotype turned up once. A read error is possible here, since a much larger clone lies one base away. The rearrangement links TRBV4-1 to TRBJ1-3; D unresolved. Germline lookup yields CDR1 MGHRA and CDR2 YSYEKL. The CDR3 is made up of 14 amino acids. The CDR3 loop reads CASSQADSGNTIHF. The CDR3 coding sequence is TGCGCCAGCAGCCAAGCGGACTCTGGAAACACCATACATTTT.

This clonotype was seen a handful of times. The chain joins TRBV28 to TRBJ1-3; TRBD1 might be the D (5 bases). This CDR3 spans 15 amino acids. V was pared by 5 bases and J by 4 bases, with 15 bases between. Per germline, CDR1 MDHEN and CDR2 SYDVKM. In DNA, the CDR3 is TGTGCCAGCAGTCTACCCGGGCAGGGCGGAAACACCATATATTTT. Translation: CASSLPGQGGNTIYF.

This clonotype was counted many times. The chain links TRBV27 to TRBJ2-3, with no clear D. Germline assignment: CDR1 MNHEY and CDR2 SMNVEV (reference sequence). V lost 9 bases to trimming and J lost 0 bases, with 13 bases between them. The CDR3 runs to 14 residues. The CDR3 bases are TGTGCCAGTTCTCTACTAACTAGCACAGATACGCAGTATTTT. Its translation is CASSLLTSTDTQYF.

The chain links TRBV24-1 to TRBJ2-1; tentative D call: TRBD1 (5 bases). V lost 3 bases and J lost 0, with 14 bases in between. This CDR3 contains 17 residues. CDR1 KGHDR and CDR2 SFDVKD come from the germline V gene. CDR3 region: CATSDPGFPSSYNEQFF. CDR3 sequence (DNA): TGTGCCACCAGTGATCCAGGGTTCCCAAGCTCCTACAATGAGCAGTTCTTC.

This clonotype showed up many times. This chain connects TRBV5-4 to TRBJ2-5; D gene unclear. Trimming took 4 bases from V and 0 from J, leaving 7 bases between them. Germline CDR1 is SGHNT and CDR2 is YYREEE (reference sequence). The CDR3 spans 13 residues. The CDR3 sequence is CASSRPYQETQYF. CDR3 DNA sequence: TGTGCCAGCAGCCGGCCGTACCAAGAGACCCAGTACTTC.

This clonotype was picked up a small number of times. The rearrangement uses TRBV12-3 or TRBV12-4 and TRBJ2-5; D is possibly TRBD1 or TRBD2 (5 bases each). The CDR3 has 13 residues. The V and J ends lost 6 bases and 2 bases respectively, with 10 bases between them. CDR3 protein: CASSRDQQETQYF. The CDR3 DNA sequence: TGTGCCAGCAGCCGGGACCAGCAAGAGACCCAGTACTTC.

This clonotype showed up many times. J is TRBJ1-2 and V is TRBV18; perhaps TRBD1 as D (5 bases). The CDR3 spans 15 residues. V lost 2 bases and J lost 4, with 14 bases in between. Germline V gene lookup returns CDR1 KGHSH and CDR2 LQKENI. CDR3 DNA sequence: TGTGCCAGCTCACCATCGGAAGGGACTGGCTATGGCTACACCTTC. It specifies CASSPSEGTGYGYTF.

Ten or more counts support this clonotype. J is TRBJ2-5 and V is TRBV12-3 or TRBV12-4; D is unresolved. The CDR3 has 14 amino acids. V was trimmed by 3 bases and J by 1 base, leaving 9 bases between them. For the CDR3, the DNA is TGTGCCAGCAGTTTTAGCACAGCCCAAGAGACCCAGTACTTC. Translation: CASSFSTAQETQYF.

This clonotype was found many times. This chain uses TRBV7-9 with TRBJ2-1; 10 bases match TRBD2. J lost 0 bases, V lost 5 bases, and 13 bases had no gene match. CDR3 length: 19 residues. Germline assignment: CDR1 SEHNR and CDR2 FQNEAQ (reference sequence). The DNA for the CDR3 is TGTGCCAGCAGCCCCCGGACTAGCGGCCCAAGGAGCTCCTACAATGAGCAGTTCTTC. Residues: CASSPRTSGPRSSYNEQFF.

In its sample, this clonotype was seen once. A much larger clone is a single base away; this may be a read error. This chain uses TRBV7-8 with TRBJ2-1; possibly TRBD2 for D (6 bases). Germline CDR1 reads SGHVS; CDR2 reads FQNEAQ. CDR3 size: 11 residues. The CDR3 loop is CATLGLAEQLF. CDR3 in DNA: TGTGCCACTTTGGGACTCGCAGAGCAGCTCTTC. The full variable domain, with the rest looked up from reference TRBV7-8 and TRBJ2-1, is GAGVSQSPRYKVAKRGQDVALRCDPISGHVSLFWYQQALGQGPEFLTYFQNEAQLDKSGLPSDRFFAERPEGSVSTLKIQRTQQEDSAVYLCATLGLAEQLFGPGTRLTVL.

This clonotype is medium-sized within its sample. This chain joins TRBV20-1 and TRBJ2-7, with D tentatively TRBD1 (5 bases). Germline V lookup: CDR1 DFQATT, CDR2 SNEGSKA (reference sequence). The CDR3 totals 14 residues. The V end was cut by 5 bases, the J end by 4 bases, with 18 bases between. The CDR3: CSALKNLDTYEQYF. The CDR3 nucleotides are TGCAGTGCTCTTAAAAACCTGGACACTTACGAGCAGTACTTC.

The rearrangement uses TRBV6-1 and TRBJ2-7; D assignment may be TRBD1 or TRBD2 (5 bases each). CDR1 MNHNS and CDR2 SASEGT come from the germline V gene. This CDR3 comprises 15 residues. Trimming left V 4 bases short and J 0 bases short, with 13 bases between. Written as DNA, the CDR3 is TGTGCCAGCAGTGTCGGGACCTCACCCTCCTACGAGCAGTACTTC. This translates into CASSVGTSPSYEQYF.

The table lists this clonotype with many counts. At one boundary the junction diverges from the germline segment, which might be a read error. The chain combines TRBV11-3 with TRBJ1-2; D is uncertain. Per germline, CDR1 SGHNT and CDR2 YENEEA. There are 14 residues in the CDR3. The CDR3 spells CASILVGVVYGYTF. CDR3 nucleotides: TGTGCCAGCATCTTAGTGGGTGTTGTCTATGGCTACACCTTC.

This clonotype was seen repeatedly, ten times or more. The V call is TRBV27, the J call TRBJ1-2; 7 nucleotides align to TRBD1. V lost 6 bases and J lost 4; bases outside the gene matches: 8. This CDR3 contains 14 residues. Germline CDR1 is MNHEY and CDR2 is SMNVEV (reference sequence). The CDR3 spells CASSLTGMSYGYTF. The CDR3, as DNA: TGTGCCAGCAGCCTGACAGGGATGAGCTATGGCTACACCTTC.

This clonotype was found many times. The chain employs TRBV30 and TRBJ1-1; D is unclear. The V gene lost 4 bases and the J gene lost 1 base, with 4 bases spanning the gap. The CDR3 covers 11 residues. Germline V gene sequence: CDR1 GTSNPN, CDR2 SVGIG (reference sequence). In nucleotides, the CDR3 is TGTGCCTGGATGGGGAACACTGAAGCTTTCTTT. Amino acids: CAWMGNTEAFF.

This clonotype appeared many times. This sequence joins TRBV18 and TRBJ1-4, with D unclear. V lost 1 base and J 12 bases, leaving 6 bases between the germline ends. The CDR3 length is 11 residues. Germline assignment: CDR1 KGHSH and CDR2 LQKENI. This CDR3 is CASSPLQELFF. The CDR3 DNA is TGTGCCAGCTCACCACTTCAGGAACTGTTTTTT.

The sample holds many counts of this clonotype. The rearrangement links TRBV5-1 to TRBJ1-1; D gene unclear. The CDR3 is 13 amino acids. Germline CDR1 SGHRS, CDR2 YFSETQ. Trimming took 0 bases from V and 7 from J, leaving 10 bases between them. In nucleotides, the CDR3 is TGCGCCAGCAGCTTGGGTGAAGGGTATGAAGCTTTCTTT. It encodes CASSLGEGYEAFF.

This clonotype was counted ten times or more. The chain links TRBV30 to TRBJ2-5, with D possibly TRBD2 on 5 matching bases. The CDR3 has 15 residues. Trimming removed 2 bases from V and 0 bases from J, with 13 bases in between. Germline CDR1 reads GTSNPN; CDR2 reads SVGIG (reference sequence). The CDR3 reads CAWSRADLYQETQYF. CDR3 sequence (DNA): TGTGCCTGGAGTAGAGCGGACCTGTACCAAGAGACCCAGTACTTC. The full variable domain, rest sourced from reference TRBV30 and TRBJ2-5, is SQTIHQWPATLVQPVGSPLSLECTVEGTSNPNLYWYRQAAGRGLQLLFYSVGIGQISSEVPQNLSASRPQDRQFILSSKKLLLSDSGFYLCAWSRADLYQETQYFGPGTRLLVL.

Many counts were recorded for this clonotype. The rearrangement joins TRBV6-5 to TRBJ2-7; D possibly corresponds to TRBD2 (6 bases). The CDR3 contains 14 residues. V was clipped by 6 bases and J by 4 bases, with 16 bases between them. CDR1 and CDR2 from the germline V gene are MNHEY and SVGAGI. The CDR3 sequence is CASSPSLAQYEQYF. DNA for the CDR3: TGTGCCAGCAGCCCTAGCCTAGCGCAATACGAGCAGTACTTC.

This clonotype occurred a few times. The chain links TRBV19 to TRBJ1-5; 7 nucleotides match TRBD1. This CDR3 has 13 residues. Germline trimming cut 6 bases from V and 3 bases from J; bases unmatched to any gene: 2. From germline, CDR1 is LNHDA and CDR2 SQIVND (reference sequence). CDR3 region: CASSGTANQPQHF. The CDR3 DNA sequence: TGTGCCAGTAGCGGGACAGCCAATCAGCCCCAGCATTTT.